The text below deals with one TCR beta chain. The antigen is not known. TCRdb keeps only in-frame clones here, not all; method: immunoSEQ multiplex PCR. The table includes about 150,000 clones, 88% detected once. The sample originates from a study of radiation and T cells in renal cell carcinoma. Broader study findings: In blood, top tumor clones expanded by 2 weeks, shrinking by 4.

As for time point: baseline pretreatment blood. Sample treatment: 15 Gy SBRT to primary tumor, nephrectomy 4 weeks later. Clear cell pathology was present in this patient's renal cell carcinoma. The V end was cut by 7 bases, the J end by 3 bases, with 7 bases between. The germline V gene has CDR1 MNHEY and CDR2 SVGAGI. This CDR3 region has 11 residues. The receptor comes from a woman aged 70-85 years with renal cell carcinoma. This chain connects TRBV6-5 to TRBJ2-7; no clear D gene. Here the sequenced sample was blood, taken from a patient whose treatment included radiotherapy and nephrectomy. The CDR3 region has the DNA TGTGCCAGCACCGGGCTCTACGAGCAGTACTTC. It translates to CASTGLYEQYF.